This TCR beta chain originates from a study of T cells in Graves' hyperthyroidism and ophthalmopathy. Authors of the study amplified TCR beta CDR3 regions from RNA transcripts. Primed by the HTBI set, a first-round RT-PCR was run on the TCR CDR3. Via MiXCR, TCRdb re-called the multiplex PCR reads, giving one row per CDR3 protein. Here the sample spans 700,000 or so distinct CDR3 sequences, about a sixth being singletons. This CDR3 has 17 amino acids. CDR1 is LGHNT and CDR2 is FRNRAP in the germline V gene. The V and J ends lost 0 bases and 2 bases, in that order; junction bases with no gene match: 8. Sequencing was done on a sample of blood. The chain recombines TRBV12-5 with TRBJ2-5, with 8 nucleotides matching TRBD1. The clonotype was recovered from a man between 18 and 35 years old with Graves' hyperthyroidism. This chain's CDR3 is CASGLVTGTGLQETQYF. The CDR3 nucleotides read TGTGCTAGTGGTTTGGTAACCGGGACAGGATTACAAGAGACCCAGTACTTC.